Described below is a single T cell receptor (beta chain) sequence and its context. TCRdb reworked the 5' RACE reads into one entry per CDR3 protein, no DNA. The sample data list 150,000 to 180,000 distinct CDR3 sequences. These data come from a study of T cells expressing NK-cell markers. The CDR3 covers 14 residues. The chain uses TRBV6-7 and TRBJ2-3; there is no DNA to check the TCRdb D call of TRBD1. TRBV6-7 is noted as an ORF with a role that remains uncertain. Sequenced material: blood T cells: a sorted CD56 or NKG2C T cell subset, CD4+ or CD8+ T cells, or bulk PBMC T cells (not recorded which). The receptor was isolated from a woman aged 45 to 65 in good health. The CDR3 protein is CASSTRDMTDTQYF.